These 32 T cell receptor beta chains were sequenced from one sample in a study of blood T cell repertoires in COVID-19. Using immunoSEQ multiplex PCR, the repertoire was profiled, and TCRdb retains in-frame clones only, with some absent. Altogether a few hundred thousand clones are present, 87% being singletons, with the ten largest covering 2.5% to 3%. The source material was PBMCs or T cells enriched from blood (not recorded which). The receptors here all came from a woman aged 25-40 years who had recovered from COVID-19.

V and J are TRBV11-2 and TRBJ2-5; 7 bases match TRBD2. The CDR3 is made up of 13 amino acids. V shed 3 bases and J 5 bases; nucleotides not matched to a gene: 3. Germline V lookup: CDR1 SGHAT, CDR2 FQNNGV. Written as DNA, the CDR3 is TGTGCCAGCAGCTTCGAGACTAGCGAGACCCAGTACTTC. It encodes CASSFETSETQYF.

There are a few counts of this clone. The V and J genes are TRBV5-1 and TRBJ1-2, with D possibly TRBD1 on 5 matching bases. The CDR3 loop spans 14 amino acids. The V end was cut by 4 bases, the J end by 8 bases, with 18 bases between. Germline V CDR1 and CDR2: SGHRS, YFSETQ. The CDR3 spells CASSKSGDPEGYTF. The CDR3 DNA reads as TGCGCCAGCAGCAAGTCGGGGGACCCAGAGGGCTACACCTTC.

The chain recombines TRBV7-9 with TRBJ2-1; a weak D match, TRBD1 (6 bases). V was pared by 0 bases and J by 3 bases, with 12 bases between. The CDR3 length is 16 residues. Germline CDR1 is SEHNR and CDR2 is FQNEAQ (reference sequence). CDR3 in amino acids: CASSLARTAFYNEQFF. The CDR3 DNA reads as TGTGCCAGCAGCTTAGCCCGGACAGCTTTCTACAATGAGCAGTTCTTC.

This rearrangement joins TRBV7-6 to TRBJ1-6, with TRBD1 matching 8 bases. Trimming took 4 bases from V and 7 from J; bases not matched to a gene: 6. The CDR3 sequence is 15 residues long. Per the germline V gene, CDR1 is SGHVS and CDR2 is FNYEAQ. The chain's CDR3 is CASSSGQGRNSPLHF. The CDR3 DNA reads as TGTGCCAGCAGCTCCGGACAGGGTCGGAATTCACCCCTCCACTTT.

V and J are TRBV30 and TRBJ2-2; the match to TRBD1 covers 7 bases. V gave up 0 bases and J gave up 4 bases; unmatched junction bases: 5. CDR3 length: 15 residues. Germline assignment: CDR1 GTSNPN and CDR2 SVGIG (reference sequence). The DNA of the CDR3 is TGTGCCTGGAGTGTTGAGGCAGGGGGCACCGGGGAGCTGTTTTTT. It codes for CAWSVEAGGTGELFF. Drawing the rest from reference TRBV30 and TRBJ2-2, the complete variable domain is SQTIHQWPATLVQPVGSPLSLECTVEGTSNPNLYWYRQAAGRGLQLLFYSVGIGQISSEVPQNLSASRPQDRQFILSSKKLLLSDSGFYLCAWSVEAGGTGELFFGEGSRLTVL.

In its sample, this clone was seen once. The chain links TRBV5-6 to TRBJ2-7; 8 bases fit TRBD1. The length of the CDR3 is 14 residues. Germline-derived CDR1 and CDR2 are SGHDT and YYEEEE. V lost 2 bases to trimming and J lost 2 bases; unmatched junction nucleotides: 3. The CDR3 DNA reads as TGTGCCAGCAGCTTTACGACAGGGGCCTACGAGCAGTACTTC. As protein: CASSFTTGAYEQYF.

The chain's CDR3 is CASSYPGSGEQFF. DNA of the CDR3: TGTGCCAGCAGTTACCCCGGGTCCGGCGAGCAGTTCTTC. The genes are TRBV6-5 and TRBJ2-1; D gene unclear. The germline gives CDR1 MNHEY, CDR2 SVGAGI. The CDR3 is made up of 13 amino acids. V lost 2 bases and J 10 bases, leaving 12 bases between the germline ends.

V usage is TRBV27 and J usage is TRBJ2-7, with TRBD1 matching 7 bases. The CDR3 covers 14 residues. Germline V gene lookup returns CDR1 MNHEY and CDR2 SMNVEV (reference sequence). V dropped 5 bases and J dropped 3; count of bases not matched to a gene: 7. This chain's CDR3 is CASSETGQGYEQYF. The CDR3 nucleotides are TGTGCCAGCAGTGAGACAGGGCAAGGCTACGAGCAGTACTTC.

J is TRBJ2-7 and V is TRBV27; TRBD2 matches 7 bases. The trim removed 6 bases at V and 4 bases at J, leaving 9 bases unmatched. Looked up from germline, CDR1 is MNHEY and CDR2 is SMNVEV (reference sequence). This CDR3 contains 14 residues. CDR3 loop: CASSLAGPVYEQYF. The CDR3 region has the DNA TGTGCCAGCAGCTTAGCGGGTCCAGTATACGAGCAGTACTTC.

The CDR3 spells CATSRGTGGNTEAFF. CDR3 coding DNA: TGTGCCACCAGCAGAGGGACAGGTGGGAACACTGAAGCTTTCTTT. The chain carries TRBV15 and TRBJ1-1; 7 bases agree with TRBD1. V dropped 1 base and J dropped 1; count of bases not matched to a gene: 3. CDR3 length: 15 amino acids. The germline V gene encodes CDR1 LNHNV and CDR2 YYDKDF (reference sequence). Full variable domain (remainder filled in from reference TRBV15 and TRBJ1-1): DAMVIQNPRYQVTQFGKPVTLSCSQTLNHNVMYWYQQKSSQAPKLLFHYYDKDFNNEADTPDNFQSRRPNTSFCFLDIRSPGLGDTAMYLCATSRGTGGNTEAFFGQGTRLTVV.

This chain links TRBV18 with TRBJ1-6, with 9 bases lining up with TRBD1. The CDR3 totals 15 residues. CDR1 is KGHSH, CDR2 LQKENI, per germline. V shed 4 bases and J 5 bases; nucleotides not matched to a gene: 3. The CDR3 protein is CASSQRQGDNSPLHF. The CDR3 region has the DNA TGTGCCAGCTCACAACGACAGGGGGATAATTCACCCCTCCACTTT.

The CDR3 DNA reads as TGTGCCAGCAGTAACACAGGGGGCTTCTCCGGGGAGCTGTTTTTT. It specifies CASSNTGGFSGELFF. V is TRBV2 and J is TRBJ2-2, with 9 positions matching TRBD1. The CDR3 has 15 residues. Germline V gene lookup returns CDR1 SNHLY and CDR2 FYNNEI. The ends lost 5 bases at V and 6 bases at J; junction bases unmatched: 7.

This clone appeared once. The chain joins TRBV28 to TRBJ2-7; 9 positions agree with TRBD1. Looked up from germline, CDR1 is MDHEN and CDR2 is SYDVKM. The CDR3 loop spans 18 amino acids. The V gene end was trimmed by 8 bases and the J gene end by 3 bases; junction bases not matched to a gene: 20. The CDR3 nucleotides read TGTGCCAGCGCCACCGGGACAGGGAAGGGTAGCAGGAGCTACGAGCAGTACTTC. The encoded protein is CASATGTGKGSRSYEQYF.

This clone was detected only once. The chain uses TRBV27 and TRBJ1-1, with 7 bases that match TRBD1. The CDR3 is 14 residues long. V shed 6 bases and J 2 bases; nucleotides not matched to a gene: 6. Germline V gives CDR1 MNHEY, CDR2 SMNVEV (reference sequence). The CDR3 loop reads CASSEAGGNTEAFF. In DNA, the CDR3 is TGTGCCAGCAGCGAAGCAGGGGGAAACACTGAAGCTTTCTTT.

The V gene is TRBV15, the J gene TRBJ1-2; D perhaps matches TRBD1 (6 bases). Germline V gene lookup returns CDR1 LNHNV and CDR2 YYDKDF (reference sequence). V was shortened by 4 bases and J by 2 bases, with 17 bases between the two germline ends. The CDR3 has 16 amino acids. The CDR3 here is CATSIASRTANYGYTF. For the CDR3, the DNA is TGTGCCACCAGCATCGCCTCGCGGACAGCCAACTATGGCTACACCTTC.

The chain uses TRBV21-1 and TRBJ1-6. TRBV21-1 corresponds to a pseudogene. The CDR3 extends over 16 amino acids. This chain's CDR3 is CASSKEETENNSPLHF. For the CDR3, the DNA is TGTGCCAGCAGCAAAGAGGAAACGGAGAATAATTCACCCCTCCACTTT.

The V and J genes are TRBV11-2 and TRBJ2-2; D possibly corresponds to TRBD2 (5 bases). Trimming took off 6 bases at V and 0 bases at J, with 17 bases between the two ends. From germline, CDR1 is SGHAT and CDR2 FQNNGV. The CDR3 length is 17 residues. DNA of the CDR3: TGTGCCAGCAGGGCCCTAGGGCGGGCCGCGAACACCGGGGAGCTGTTTTTT. As protein: CASRALGRAANTGELFF.

The rearrangement joins TRBV5-1 to TRBJ2-7, with TRBD1 matching over 9 bases. Per germline, CDR1 SGHRS and CDR2 YFSETQ. The CDR3 totals 14 residues. J lost 2 bases, V lost 9 bases, and 9 bases had no gene match. Here the CDR3 reads CATRTGTGTYEQYF. The CDR3, as DNA: TGCGCCACCAGAACCGGGACAGGGACCTACGAGCAGTACTTC.

Regarding this clone: A read error may account for a junction end that differs from germline. The chain recombines TRBV30 with TRBJ2-1; 7 bases fit TRBD2. Germline V gene data show CDR1 as GTSNPN and CDR2 as SVGIG (reference sequence). This CDR3 region has 13 residues. The CDR3 nucleotides are TGTGCCTGGAGTTTGACTAGCTACGATGAGCAGTTCTTC. Its protein product is CAWSLTSYDEQFF.

The chain employs TRBV2 and TRBJ1-4, with 7 bases fitting TRBD1. CDR1 is SNHLY and CDR2 is FYNNEI in the germline V gene. Unmatched junction bases numbered 7, after V lost 8 bases and J lost 4 bases. The CDR3 extends over 14 amino acids. Written as DNA, the CDR3 is TGTGCCAGCCTTAACCGGGACAGTAATGAAAAACTGTTTTTT. As protein: CASLNRDSNEKLFF.

V usage is TRBV6-6 and J usage is TRBJ1-5; the D is unclear. Germline V gives CDR1 MNHNY, CDR2 SVGAGI (reference sequence). Deletions cut 5 bases from V and 9 bases from J, with 26 bases between. This CDR3 has 17 amino acids. The CDR3 loop is CASSPLGEGGFLGPQHF. DNA of the CDR3: TGTGCCAGCAGTCCCCTTGGGGAGGGTGGGTTTTTAGGGCCCCAGCATTTT.

The rearrangement links TRBV10-3 to TRBJ2-1; D is possibly TRBD2 (6 bases). There are 13 residues in the CDR3. Trimming removed 10 bases at V and 4 bases at J, with 14 bases between. Germline V lookup: CDR1 ENHRY, CDR2 SYGVKD. Here the CDR3 DNA reads TGTGCCACCAGACTAGTTGGTTACAATGAGCAGTTCTTC. This translates into CATRLVGYNEQFF.

DNA for the CDR3: TGTGCCAGCAGCTTTGTCGGGGACACTGAAGCTTTCTTT. Translated: CASSFVGDTEAFF. The rearrangement links TRBV5-4 to TRBJ1-1; no definite D call. Per germline, CDR1 SGHNT and CDR2 YYREEE (reference sequence). The CDR3 length is 13 residues. Trimming cost V 2 bases and J 3 bases, with 8 bases left between them.

The V and J genes are TRBV28 and TRBJ2-1; 10 nucleotides align to TRBD2. With 1 base clipped from V and 9 bases from J, the junction kept 12 bases outside the gene matches. Per the germline V gene, CDR1 is MDHEN and CDR2 is SYDVKM. This CDR3 spans 17 amino acids. CDR3 amino acids: CASSLSLAGALAGEQFF. The DNA for the CDR3 is TGTGCCAGCAGTTTATCGCTAGCGGGAGCTCTCGCCGGTGAGCAGTTCTTC.

This chain connects TRBV12-3 or TRBV12-4 to TRBJ2-5; D may be TRBD1 (6 bases). There are 13 residues in the CDR3. The V gene lost 5 bases and the J gene lost 5 bases, with 12 bases spanning the gap. The CDR3 spells CASSRTDPETQYF. CDR3 in DNA: TGTGCCAGCAGTAGGACAGATCCGGAGACCCAGTACTTC.

The chain recombines TRBV6-6 with TRBJ1-2; D is perhaps TRBD1 (6 bases). The CDR3 totals 11 residues. V lost 8 bases and J 7 bases, leaving 11 bases between the germline ends. Germline CDR1 reads MNHNY; CDR2 reads SVGAGI (reference sequence). In DNA form, the CDR3 reads TGTGCCAGCTTCGCAGGGGTTGGCTACACCTTC. It specifies CASFAGVGYTF.

CDR3 loop: CASSFEGADTQYF. CDR3 in DNA: TGTGCCAGCAGTTTTGAAGGGGCTGATACGCAGTATTTT. V usage is TRBV12-3 or TRBV12-4 and J usage is TRBJ2-3, with D perhaps matching TRBD1 (5 bases). The length of the CDR3 is 13 residues. V was shortened by 3 bases and J by 6 bases, with 10 bases between the two germline ends.

This clone is a singleton in its sample. The chain recombines TRBV7-9 with TRBJ2-2, with D tentatively TRBD1 (5 bases). The germline CDR1 and CDR2 sequences are SEHNR and FQNEAQ (reference sequence). The ends were cut back, 5 bases at V and 6 bases at J, with 13 bases in the middle. This CDR3 is 14 amino acids long. This CDR3 reads CASSLGPFPGELFF. CDR3 in DNA: TGTGCCAGCAGCCTGGGGCCTTTTCCCGGGGAGCTGTTTTTT.

The rearrangement joins TRBV27 to TRBJ2-5, with TRBD2 matching 9 bases. Germline lookup yields CDR1 MNHEY and CDR2 SMNVEV (reference sequence). This CDR3 has 16 amino acids. The trim removed 1 base at V and 3 bases at J, leaving 6 bases unmatched. The CDR3 coding sequence is TGTGCCAGCAGTTTATTAGGCGGGAGGGCAAAAGAGACCCAGTACTTC. As protein: CASSLLGGRAKETQYF.

J is TRBJ2-2 and V is TRBV6-4, with a tentative D call TRBD2 (5 bases). V was pared by 4 bases and J by 4 bases, with 10 bases between. This CDR3 has 14 residues. Per germline, CDR1 MRHNA and CDR2 SNTAGT. The CDR3 region is CASSARVGTGELFF. CDR3 bases: TGTGCCAGCAGTGCGAGGGTTGGCACCGGGGAGCTGTTTTTT.

To note about this clone: Other nucleotide sequences in the sample specify the same CDR3. The CDR3 is CASSQVGGTEAFF. Written as DNA, the CDR3 is TGTGCCAGCAGCCAGGTGGGGGGCACTGAAGCTTTCTTT. J is TRBJ1-1 and V is TRBV14, with TRBD1 as a possible D gene (5 bases). The CDR3 totals 13 residues. Germline CDR1 is SGHDN and CDR2 is FVKESK. The V end lost 3 bases, the J end lost 4 bases, and 9 bases lay between the germline ends. The variable domain in full, with the rest retrieved from reference TRBV14 and TRBJ1-1, is EAGVTQFPSHSVIEKGQTVTLRCDPISGHDNLYWYRRVMGKEIKFLLHFVKESKQDESGMPNNRFLAERTGGTYSTLKVQPAELEDSGVYFCASSQVGGTEAFFGQGTRLTVV.

In DNA, the CDR3 is TGTGCCAGCAGCTCAGGGATTTGGGAGACCCAGTACTTC. Its protein is CASSSGIWETQYF. V is TRBV11-2 and J is TRBJ2-5; D might be TRBD1 (5 bases). Germline V lookup: CDR1 SGHAT, CDR2 FQNNGV. Between the trimmed V and J ends, which lost 4 bases and 5 bases, there was a span of 11 bases. The CDR3 is made up of 13 amino acids.